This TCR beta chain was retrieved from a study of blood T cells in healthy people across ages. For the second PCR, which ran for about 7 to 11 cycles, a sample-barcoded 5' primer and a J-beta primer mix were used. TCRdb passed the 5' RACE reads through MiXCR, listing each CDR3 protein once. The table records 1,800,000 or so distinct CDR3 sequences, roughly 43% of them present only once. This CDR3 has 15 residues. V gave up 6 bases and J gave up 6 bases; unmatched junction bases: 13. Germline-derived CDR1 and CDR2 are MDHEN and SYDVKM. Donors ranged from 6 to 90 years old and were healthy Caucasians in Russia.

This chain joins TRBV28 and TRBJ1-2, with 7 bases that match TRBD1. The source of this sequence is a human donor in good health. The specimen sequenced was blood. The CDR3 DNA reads TGTGCCAGCAGCGCCACAGGGGAGGAGAAAAATGGCTACACCTTC. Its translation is CASSATGEEKNGYTF.